The source of this T cell receptor beta chain is a study of shared clonotypes between healthy human individuals. Study background: Every donor yielded three CD4 naive, three CD4 memory, two CD8 naive and one CD8 memory plate.

A note on this clone: The target antigen is unknown.

Sequencing used immunoSEQ multiplex PCR; TCRdb keeps in-frame clones, though not all of them. The profile shows millions of clones, approximately 94% of them singletons. The donors, all of them Caucasian adults, lived in Nashville, Tennessee. Germline assignment: CDR1 SNHLY and CDR2 FYNNEI. Trimming took 8 bases from V and 5 from J, leaving 10 bases between them. The CDR3 has 11 amino acids. Notes on the study in general: Naive subsets usually exceeded memory subsets in estimated richness. The study found lower generation probabilities in non-shared clonotypes than in those shared by all four donors.

The clonotype originates from a man younger than 30 in good health. The sequencing input was naive CD4+ T cells sorted from blood. The subset was: CD45RA+ positively selected. The chain has TRBV2 and TRBJ2-7, with D perhaps TRBD1 (6 bases). The CDR3 spells CASLKGDEQYF. The CDR3 DNA reads TGTGCCAGCCTTAAGGGGGACGAGCAGTACTTC.